Below are 17 T cell receptor beta chains sequenced from a single sample in a study of cytomegalovirus exposure and HLA in healthy donors. Use of 60 Vbeta and 13 Jbeta primers characterized the PCR. Only in-frame clones appear in the TCRdb table, and some are missing; sequencing was by immunoSEQ multiplex PCR. The repertoire holds around 200,000 clones, with 75% to 85% as singletons. The sample comprised PBMCs. The receptor source for this set is a boy aged 5-17 years in good health and CMV-seronegative.

The chain has TRBV28 and TRBJ2-7; no reliable D call. Trimming cost V 2 bases and J 3 bases, with 23 bases left between them. In germline, CDR1 is MDHEN, CDR2 SYDVKM. This CDR3 contains 18 residues. The CDR3 DNA reads TGTGCCAGCAGTTTACTCCCCCCAACGGGTCTTCCATTCTACGAGCAGTACTTC. The encoded protein is CASSLLPPTGLPFYEQYF.

V and J are TRBV30 and TRBJ2-7; the match to TRBD1 covers 11 bases. V shed 5 bases and J 7 bases; nucleotides not matched to a gene: 10. Germline V CDR1 and CDR2: GTSNPN, SVGIG (reference sequence). This CDR3 region has 14 residues. The chain's CDR3 is CAWRSGQGAGEQYF. DNA of the CDR3: TGTGCCTGGCGATCCGGACAGGGGGCAGGAGAGCAGTACTTC. Drawing the rest from reference TRBV30 and TRBJ2-7, the complete variable domain is SQTIHQWPATLVQPVGSPLSLECTVEGTSNPNLYWYRQAAGRGLQLLFYSVGIGQISSEVPQNLSASRPQDRQFILSSKKLLLSDSGFYLCAWRSGQGAGEQYFGPGTRLTVT.

The chain is built from TRBV9 and TRBJ1-1; D is perhaps TRBD1 (6 bases). Trimming left V 3 bases short and J 4 bases short, with 19 bases between. Germline V gene sequence: CDR1 SGDLS, CDR2 YYNGEE. The CDR3 spans 16 residues. Here the CDR3 reads CASSAKGEGTFTEAFF. The CDR3 DNA is TGTGCCAGCAGCGCCAAGGGGGAGGGGACTTTCACTGAAGCTTTCTTT.

The chain couples TRBV7-3 to TRBJ1-1, with D unresolved. The CDR3 is 19 amino acids. Trimming took off 1 base at V and 11 bases at J, with 32 bases between the two ends. Germline V CDR1 and CDR2: SGHTA, FQGTGA. In nucleotides, the CDR3 is TGTGCCAGCAGCTTAAACCCCTCACGGCGGGCACCGTTGGGTGAAGGGGCTTTCTTT. Protein product: CASSLNPSRRAPLGEGAFF.

The gene calls are TRBV6-1 and TRBJ2-7; no definite D call. The CDR3 consists of 13 residues. Trimming removed 5 bases from V and 4 bases from J, with 12 bases in between. CDR1 is MNHNS and CDR2 is SASEGT in the germline V gene. The CDR3 nucleotides are TGTGCCAGCAGTATAGACACACGATACGAGCAGTACTTC. Translating gives CASSIDTRYEQYF.

This rearrangement joins TRBV5-1 to TRBJ1-1; D ambiguous. The CDR3 has 15 amino acids. Trimming stripped 0 bases from V and 0 bases from J, with 9 bases between. The germline V gene has CDR1 SGHRS and CDR2 YFSETQ. The CDR3 nucleotides are TGCGCCAGCAGCTTGGGTCGCAGCGTGAACACTGAAGCTTTCTTT. Translating gives CASSLGRSVNTEAFF.

About this clone itself: At the DNA level, this CDR3 is encoded by other sequences in the same sample as well. The chain links TRBV10-3 to TRBJ1-1; 9 nucleotides line up with TRBD1. Germline CDR1 is ENHRY and CDR2 is SYGVKD. The CDR3 has 15 amino acids. The V and J ends lost 5 bases and 4 bases, in that order; junction bases with no gene match: 8. The CDR3 here is CAISTDRGRATEAFF. CDR3 DNA sequence: TGTGCCATCAGTACGGACAGGGGAAGGGCCACTGAAGCTTTCTTT.

The V gene is TRBV10-1, the J gene TRBJ2-1; TRBD1 aligns across 10 bases. This CDR3 has 15 residues. The junction had 12 bases not matched to a gene; V was cut back by 6 bases and J by 10 bases. Germline CDR1 and CDR2: WNHNN and SYGVQD (reference sequence). For the CDR3, the DNA is TGCGCCAGCAGCGACACCGGGACAGGGGTCCGGGAGCAGTTCTTC. Translated: CASSDTGTGVREQFF.

V and J are TRBV7-8 and TRBJ1-5, with TRBD1 identical over 11 bases. J gave up 7 bases and V 1 base, and 6 bases lay outside the gene matches. Looked up from germline, CDR1 is SGHVS and CDR2 is FQNEAQ. CDR3 size: 16 residues. CDR3 bases: TGTGCCAGCAGCTTAGTTGGGACAGGGGGTAGGCAGCCCCAGCATTTT. As protein: CASSLVGTGGRQPQHF.

The rearrangement links TRBV4-1 to TRBJ1-1, with D unresolved. The length of the CDR3 is 15 residues. Trimming stripped 3 bases from V and 3 bases from J, with 14 bases between. In germline, CDR1 is MGHRA, CDR2 YSYEKL. CDR3 protein: CASSHLGRADTEAFF. The CDR3 DNA sequence: TGCGCCAGCAGCCACCTAGGGAGGGCGGACACTGAAGCTTTCTTT.

V is TRBV6-5 and J is TRBJ1-1, with no clear D. Trimming stripped 5 bases from V and 3 bases from J, with 7 bases between. This CDR3 spans 12 amino acids. Germline lookup yields CDR1 MNHEY and CDR2 SVGAGI. CDR3 amino acids: CASSRPDTEAFF. CDR3 sequence (DNA): TGTGCCAGCAGTCGTCCCGACACTGAAGCTTTCTTT.

This chain links TRBV9 with TRBJ2-2; 9 bases map to TRBD1. Germline V gene data show CDR1 as SGDLS and CDR2 as YYNGEE. V shed 3 bases, J shed 3 bases, and the junction held 6 bases outside the gene matches. The CDR3 is 16 residues long. The CDR3 DNA sequence: TGTGCCAGCAGCGGATCGGGACAGGGCTACACCGGGGAGCTGTTTTTT. Amino acid sequence: CASSGSGQGYTGELFF.

This clone is a singleton in its sample. The chain links TRBV5-4 to TRBJ1-1, with D perhaps TRBD1 (5 bases). CDR3 length: 12 amino acids. Looked up from germline, CDR1 is SGHNT and CDR2 is YYREEE (reference sequence). V gave up 10 bases and J gave up 5 bases, with 15 bases separating them. The CDR3 DNA sequence: TGTGCCGCGGATGGGGCGGGGACTGAAGCTTTCTTT. Translating gives CAADGAGTEAFF. Drawing the rest from reference TRBV5-4 and TRBJ1-1, the complete variable domain is ETGVTQSPTHLIKTRGQQVTLRCSSQSGHNTVSWYQQALGQGPQFIFQYYREEENGRGNFPPRFSGLQFPNYSSELNVNALELDDSALYLCAADGAGTEAFFGQGTRLTVV.

This chain joins TRBV12-5 and TRBJ2-1; D may be TRBD1 (6 bases). There are 15 residues in the CDR3. Germline loops: CDR1 LGHNT, CDR2 FRNRAP. V was trimmed by 5 bases and J by 4 bases, leaving 15 bases between them. This chain's CDR3 is CASGLGQLIYNEQFF. The CDR3 DNA reads as TGTGCTAGTGGTCTCGGACAGTTGATATACAATGAGCAGTTCTTC. The variable domain in full, completed from reference TRBV12-5 and TRBJ2-1, reads DARVTQTPRHKVTEMGQEVTMRCQPILGHNTVFWYRQTMMQGLELLAYFRNRAPLDDSGMPKDRFSAEMPDATLATLKIQPSEPRDSAVYFCASGLGQLIYNEQFFGPGTRLTVL.

The CDR3 coding sequence is TGTGCCAGCAGTGAAGTTGAGTCAGGGTCAAATGAAAAACTGTTTTTT. Protein sequence: CASSEVESGSNEKLFF. This chain connects TRBV6-1 to TRBJ1-4, with D possibly matching TRBD1 (5 bases). Germline V gene data show CDR1 as MNHNS and CDR2 as SASEGT. V was trimmed by 1 base and J by 5 bases, leaving 14 bases between them. The CDR3 spans 16 residues.

The CDR3 sequence is CAWSVGTGTYEQYF. CDR3 DNA sequence: TGTGCCTGGAGTGTCGGGACAGGCACCTACGAGCAGTACTTC. The V and J genes are TRBV30 and TRBJ2-5, with 8 bases identical to TRBD1. The J call could be wrong; TRBJ2-7 is a better fit for the DNA end. The germline V gene encodes CDR1 GTSNPN and CDR2 SVGIG (reference sequence). The CDR3 length is 14 residues.

As concerns this clone: A junction end diverges from the germline sequence, so it may reflect a read error. The chain recombines TRBV10-1 with TRBJ2-2; possibly TRBD2 for D (5 bases). The germline V gene has CDR1 WNHNN and CDR2 SYGVQD (reference sequence). The CDR3 length is 14 residues. The CDR3 here is CASSETRKHRGAVF. For the CDR3, the DNA is TGCGCCAGCAGTGAGACTAGAAAACACCGGGGAGCTGTTTTT.